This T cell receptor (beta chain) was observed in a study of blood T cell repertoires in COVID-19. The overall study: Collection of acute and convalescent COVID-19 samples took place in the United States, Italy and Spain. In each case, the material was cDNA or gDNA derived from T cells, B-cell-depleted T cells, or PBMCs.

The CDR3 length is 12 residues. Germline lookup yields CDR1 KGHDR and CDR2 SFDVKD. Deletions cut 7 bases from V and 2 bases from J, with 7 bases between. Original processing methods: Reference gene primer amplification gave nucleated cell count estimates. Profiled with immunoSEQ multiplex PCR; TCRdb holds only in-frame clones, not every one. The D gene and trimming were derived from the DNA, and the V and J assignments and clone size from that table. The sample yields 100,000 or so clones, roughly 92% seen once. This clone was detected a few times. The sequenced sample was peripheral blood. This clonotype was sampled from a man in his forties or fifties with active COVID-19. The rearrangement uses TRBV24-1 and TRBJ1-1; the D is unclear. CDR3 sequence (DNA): TGTGCCACCAGGGGCACCAACACTGAAGCTTTCTTT. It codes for CATRGTNTEAFF.